This T cell receptor (beta chain) emerged from a study of blood T cell repertoires in COVID-19. About the research overall: The origin of the acute and convalescent COVID-19 samples was the United States, Italy and Spain. PBMCs, B-cell-depleted T cells, or T cells provided the cDNA or gDNA that made up the material.

The data were produced by immunoSEQ multiplex PCR, yet TCRdb's version contains in-frame clones alone and is incomplete. The sample shows 250,000 to 400,000 clones, 89% of them seen only once. Cohort 3 donors counted as recovered after two negative PCRs, clearance, or resolved symptoms. Germline CDR1 reads MNHEY; CDR2 reads SMNVEV (reference sequence). CDR3 length: 14 amino acids. Trimming removed 6 bases at V and 0 bases at J, with 11 bases between. V gene TRBV27 combines with J gene TRBJ2-5, with a possible D match to TRBD2 (5 bases). Material for sequencing was PBMCs or T cells enriched from blood (not recorded which). The receptor was derived from a man in his fifties or sixties who had recovered from COVID-19. This chain's CDR3 is CASSLNGNQETQYF. The CDR3, as DNA: TGTGCCAGCAGCCTTAACGGGAACCAAGAGACCCAGTACTTC.